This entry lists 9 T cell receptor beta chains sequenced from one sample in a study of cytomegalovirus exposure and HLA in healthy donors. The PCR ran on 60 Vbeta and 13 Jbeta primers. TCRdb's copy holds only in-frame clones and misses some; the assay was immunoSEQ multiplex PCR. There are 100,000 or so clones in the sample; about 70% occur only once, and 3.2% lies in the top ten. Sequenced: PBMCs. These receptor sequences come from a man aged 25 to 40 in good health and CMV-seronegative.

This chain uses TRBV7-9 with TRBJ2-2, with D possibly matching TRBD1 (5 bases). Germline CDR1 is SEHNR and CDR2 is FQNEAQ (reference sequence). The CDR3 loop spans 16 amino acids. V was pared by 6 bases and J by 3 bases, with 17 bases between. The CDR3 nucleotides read TGTGCCAGCAGGGGCAGGGCGTCCGTGGACACCGGGGAGCTGTTTTTT. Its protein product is CASRGRASVDTGELFF.

This chain's CDR3 is CASSPRDREDIQYF. In DNA form, the CDR3 reads TGTGCCAGCAGCCCCCGGGACAGGGAAGACATTCAGTACTTC. The chain joins TRBV9 to TRBJ2-4, with 9 bases identical to TRBD1. The germline V gene encodes CDR1 SGDLS and CDR2 YYNGEE. With V trimmed by 4 bases and J by 8 bases, 7 bases remained unmatched. The CDR3 loop spans 14 amino acids.

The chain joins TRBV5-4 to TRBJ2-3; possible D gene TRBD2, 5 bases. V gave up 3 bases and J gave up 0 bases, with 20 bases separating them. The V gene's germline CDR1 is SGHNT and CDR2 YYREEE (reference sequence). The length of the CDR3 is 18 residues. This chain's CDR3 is CASSSRGSADWSTDTQYF. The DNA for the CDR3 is TGTGCCAGCAGCTCCCGAGGTAGCGCCGATTGGAGCACAGATACGCAGTATTTT.

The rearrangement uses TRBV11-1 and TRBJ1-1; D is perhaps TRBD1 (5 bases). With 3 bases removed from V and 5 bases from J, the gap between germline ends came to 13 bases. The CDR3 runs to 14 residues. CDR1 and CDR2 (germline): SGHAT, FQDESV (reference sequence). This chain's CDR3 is CASSFQGGSTEAFF. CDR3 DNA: TGTGCCAGCAGCTTCCAGGGAGGGTCGACTGAAGCTTTCTTT.

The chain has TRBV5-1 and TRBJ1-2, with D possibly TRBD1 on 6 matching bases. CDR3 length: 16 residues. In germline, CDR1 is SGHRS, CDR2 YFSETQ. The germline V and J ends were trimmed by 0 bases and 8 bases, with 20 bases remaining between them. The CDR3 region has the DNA TGCGCCAGCAGCTTGGAAGTTGGGGGGGGCGCGGGAGGCTACACCTTC. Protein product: CASSLEVGGGAGGYTF.

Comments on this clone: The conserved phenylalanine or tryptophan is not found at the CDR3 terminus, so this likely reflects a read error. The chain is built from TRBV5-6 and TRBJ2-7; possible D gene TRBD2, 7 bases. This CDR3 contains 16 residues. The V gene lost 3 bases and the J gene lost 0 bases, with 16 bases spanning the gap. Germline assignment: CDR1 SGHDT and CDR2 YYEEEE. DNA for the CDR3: TGTGCCAGCAGCTGGGGGGGCGGATTTAGCTCCTACGAGCAGTACCTC. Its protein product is CASSWGGGFSSYEQYL.

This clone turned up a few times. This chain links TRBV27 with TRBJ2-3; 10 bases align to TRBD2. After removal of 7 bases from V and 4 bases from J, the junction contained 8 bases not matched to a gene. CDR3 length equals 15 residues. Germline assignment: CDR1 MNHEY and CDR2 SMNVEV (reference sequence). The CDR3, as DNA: TGTGCCAGCAAACTAGCGGGAAATACTGCAGATACGCAGTATTTT. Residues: CASKLAGNTADTQYF.

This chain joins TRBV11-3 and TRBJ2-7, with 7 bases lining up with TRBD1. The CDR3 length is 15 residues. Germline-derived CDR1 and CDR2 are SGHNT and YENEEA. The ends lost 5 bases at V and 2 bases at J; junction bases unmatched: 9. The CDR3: CASSPRQGSTYEQYF. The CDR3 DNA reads TGTGCCAGCAGCCCCCGACAGGGAAGTACCTACGAGCAGTACTTC.

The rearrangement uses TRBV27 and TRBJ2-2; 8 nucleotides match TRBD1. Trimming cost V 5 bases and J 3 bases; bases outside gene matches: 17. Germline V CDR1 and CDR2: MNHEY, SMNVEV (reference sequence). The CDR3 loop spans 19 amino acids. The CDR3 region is CASSMMRGQVAGHTGELFF. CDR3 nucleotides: TGTGCCAGCAGTATGATGCGGGGACAGGTCGCGGGGCACACCGGGGAGCTGTTTTTT.